The sequence of this TCR beta chain was determined in a study of shared clonotypes between healthy human individuals. For this clone: Antigen unknown.

Study-wide points: Generation probability values for non-shared clonotypes were lower than those for clonotypes shared by all four donors. The expectation was that sequencing depth would affect clonotype sharing among donors.

Terminally differentiated effector memory CD45RA+ cells were excluded from the naive CD8 cells, which were CD45RO-negative and positively selected for CCR7. For sorted subsets, approximately 0.2 ug DNA per replicate equaled 30,000 or so T cell genomes. Sequenced by immunoSEQ multiplex PCR; TCRdb stores in-frame clones only, minus some. The sample lists hundreds of thousands of clones, roughly 96% occurring once. V shed 2 bases and J shed 5 bases, with 9 bases lying between them. This CDR3 is built from 13 residues. Looked up from germline, CDR1 is ENHRY and CDR2 is SYGVKD. The sample taken for sequencing was naive CD8+ T cells sorted from blood. This chain connects TRBV10-3 to TRBJ2-5; D is ambiguous. The source is a woman in her twenties or thirties in good health. CDR3 coding DNA: TGTGCCATCAGTGAGGACCTTAGGGAGACCCAGTACTTC. Encoded protein: CAISEDLRETQYF.